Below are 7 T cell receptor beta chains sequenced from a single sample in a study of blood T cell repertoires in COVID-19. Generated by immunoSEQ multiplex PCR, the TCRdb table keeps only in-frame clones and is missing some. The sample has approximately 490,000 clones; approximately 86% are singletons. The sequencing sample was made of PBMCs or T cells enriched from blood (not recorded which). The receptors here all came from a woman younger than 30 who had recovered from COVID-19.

The CDR3 sequence is CSAGGIGQGGGYTF. The CDR3 nucleotides are TGCAGTGCTGGTGGCATCGGACAGGGAGGGGGCTACACCTTC. The chain joins TRBV20-1 to TRBJ1-2; 8 positions match TRBD1. Germline V CDR1 and CDR2: DFQATT, SNEGSKA (reference sequence). The CDR3 is 14 amino acids. J gave up 8 bases and V 5 bases, and 13 bases lay outside the gene matches.

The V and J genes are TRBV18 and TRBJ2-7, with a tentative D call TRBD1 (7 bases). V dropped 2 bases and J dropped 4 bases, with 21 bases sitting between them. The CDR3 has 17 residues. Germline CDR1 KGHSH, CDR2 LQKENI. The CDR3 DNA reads TGTGCCAGCTCACCAAAAATAGCGGACAGGAAAGCGTACGAGCAGTACTTC. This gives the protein CASSPKIADRKAYEQYF.

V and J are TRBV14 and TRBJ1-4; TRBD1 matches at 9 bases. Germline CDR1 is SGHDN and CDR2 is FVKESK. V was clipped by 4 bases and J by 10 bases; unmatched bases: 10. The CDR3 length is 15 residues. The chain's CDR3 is CASSRGDRVGGKLFF. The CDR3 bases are TGTGCCAGCAGCCGCGGGGACAGGGTGGGAGGAAAACTGTTTTTT.

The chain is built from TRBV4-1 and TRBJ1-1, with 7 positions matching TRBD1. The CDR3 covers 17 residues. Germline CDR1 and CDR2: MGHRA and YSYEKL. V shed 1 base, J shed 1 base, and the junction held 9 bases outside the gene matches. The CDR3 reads CASSQAFRGQQNTEAFF. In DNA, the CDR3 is TGCGCCAGCAGCCAAGCTTTTCGGGGACAGCAGAACACTGAAGCTTTCTTT.

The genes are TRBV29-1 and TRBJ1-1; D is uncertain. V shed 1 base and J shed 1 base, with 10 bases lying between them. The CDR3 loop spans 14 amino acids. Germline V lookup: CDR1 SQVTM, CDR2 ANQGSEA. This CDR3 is CSVEGQRENTEAFF. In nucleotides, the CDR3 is TGCAGCGTTGAAGGCCAGCGTGAGAACACTGAAGCTTTCTTT.

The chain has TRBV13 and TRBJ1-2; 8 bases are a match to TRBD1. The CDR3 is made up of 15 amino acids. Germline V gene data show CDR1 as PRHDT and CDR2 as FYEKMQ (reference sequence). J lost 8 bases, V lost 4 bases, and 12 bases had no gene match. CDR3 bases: TGTGCCAGCAGCTCTGGTTCTGGACAGGGCGGAGGCTACACCTTC. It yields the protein CASSSGSGQGGGYTF.

CDR3 sequence reads: CASSFGIGQSPMNTEAFF. The CDR3 nucleotides read TGCGCCAGCAGCTTTGGTATCGGACAGAGTCCCATGAACACTGAAGCTTTCTTT. The chain has TRBV5-1 and TRBJ1-1; possible D gene TRBD1, 6 bases. Per the germline V gene, CDR1 is SGHRS and CDR2 is YFSETQ. The V end was cut by 2 bases, the J end by 0 bases, with 20 bases between. CDR3 length: 18 residues.